A selection of T cell receptor beta chains follows, all from one sample in a study of Graves' ophthalmopathy and Graves' hyperthyroidism. Each CDR3 protein is one row after TCRdb ran MiXCR on the multiplex PCR reads. The sample lists hundreds of thousands of distinct CDR3 sequences, roughly 41% occurring once. The sequenced material came from peripheral blood. All receptors come from an adult man with Graves' ophthalmopathy. The conserved cysteine and the conserved F or W are not part of the CDR3 here. Fields, in order: J gene, V gene, CDR3 protein.

>TRBJ2-3|TRBV25-1
ASSALDRGADTQY
>TRBJ2-7|TRBV29-1
SVLKTTGYEQY
>TRBJ2-7|TRBV6-6
ASRWGQGASYEQY
>TRBJ2-7|TRBV25-1
ASSLVASGRTYEQY
>TRBJ2-1|TRBV7-9
ASSFLAGGHNEQF
>TRBJ2-2|TRBV24-1
ATRDGRLGTGELF
>TRBJ2-2|TRBV7-8
ASSLGDVGWTGELF
>TRBJ1-1|TRBV6-5
TSSYSASGGAF
>TRBJ2-5|TRBV24-1
ATSDLRDRIKQPRKSLVAQY
>TRBJ1-1|TRBV6-6
ASRTGTGMWDTEAF
>TRBJ1-6|TRBV6-5
ASSYGWGGNSPLH
>TRBJ2-7|TRBV6-6
ASRGQGVHEQY
>TRBJ1-1|TRBV29-1
SVEAGSPRAF
>TRBJ1-3|TRBV10-2
ASRGDGGNTIY
>TRBJ2-7|TRBV4-1
ASSFRTGALEDEQY
>TRBJ2-3|TRBV19
ASRLTGGDTQY
>TRBJ2-3|TRBV2
ASSEVGVSTDTQY
>TRBJ2-2|TRBV9
ASSVREGELF
>TRBJ2-7|TRBV5-1
ASSLDSLPYEQY
>TRBJ2-5|TRBV3-1
ASSQGGQETQY
>TRBJ2-7|TRBV10-3
AISEGSLAGVYEQY
>TRBJ1-2|TRBV12-3/TRBV12-4
ASSPRQLYGYT
>TRBJ2-3|TRBV7-2
ASSTRRGGLTDTQY
>TRBJ2-7|TRBV4-2
ASSQDKVALYEQY
>TRBJ1-6|TRBV7-2
ASSLTVPGNSPLH
>TRBJ1-6|TRBV5-1
ASSREVRAHSPLH
>TRBJ2-5|TRBV5-4
ASSFRGRRQETQY
>TRBJ2-5|TRBV7-8
AWGLGETQY